This TCR beta chain was documented in a study of T cell responses to AZD1222 COVID-19 vaccine. Repertoires were generated with immunoSEQ multiplex PCR, while TCRdb's copy carries only in-frame clones and drops some. The sample records about 91,000 clones, nearly 90% being singletons. Germline assignment: CDR1 SEHNR and CDR2 FQNEAQ (reference sequence). The germline V and J ends were trimmed by 2 bases and 3 bases, with 17 bases remaining between them. This CDR3 contains 16 residues. The gene calls are TRBV7-9 and TRBJ2-7, with D uncertain. The sequence was obtained from an adult in good health. Sequencing was performed on peripheral blood, taken on day 0 of AZD1222 vaccination. Here the CDR3 reads CASSLSDTVRIYEQYF. Here the CDR3 DNA reads TGTGCCAGCAGCTTAAGTGATACGGTCAGGATCTACGAGCAGTACTTC.